The clone carrying this TCR beta chain occurred a few times. The data stem from a study of cytomegalovirus exposure and HLA in healthy donors. Profiled with immunoSEQ multiplex PCR; TCRdb holds only in-frame clones, not every one. Here the sample spans around 150,000 clones, about 89% being singletons. V shed 5 bases and J shed 1 base, with 18 bases lying between them. This CDR3 region has 16 residues. Germline loops: CDR1 SGHAT, CDR2 FQNNGV. The source material was PBMCs. The sequence derives from a young woman in good health and CMV-seropositive. The V call is TRBV11-2, the J call TRBJ2-7; tentatively, D is TRBD2 (6 bases). For the CDR3, the DNA is TGTGCCAGCAGCCCACCCAACGCGGGAATTTCCTACGAGCAGTACTTC. This gives the protein CASSPPNAGISYEQYF.